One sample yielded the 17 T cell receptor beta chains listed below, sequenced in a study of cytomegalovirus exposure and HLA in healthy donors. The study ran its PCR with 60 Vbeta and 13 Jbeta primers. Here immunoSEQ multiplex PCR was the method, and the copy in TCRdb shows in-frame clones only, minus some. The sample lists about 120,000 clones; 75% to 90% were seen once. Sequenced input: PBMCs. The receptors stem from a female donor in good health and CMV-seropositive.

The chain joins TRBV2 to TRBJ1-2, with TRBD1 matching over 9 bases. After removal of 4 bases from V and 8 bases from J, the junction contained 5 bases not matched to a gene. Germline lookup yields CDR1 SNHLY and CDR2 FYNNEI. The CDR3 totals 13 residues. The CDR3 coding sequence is TGTGCCAGCAGTGGTGGACAGGGGTCGGGCTACACCTTC. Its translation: CASSGGQGSGYTF.

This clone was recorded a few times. For the CDR3, the DNA is TGTGCCAGCAGTTCCACAGTCTACGAGCAGTACTTC. It is translated as CASSSTVYEQYF. The V gene is TRBV28, the J gene TRBJ2-7, with D hard to call. The ends were cut back, 4 bases at V and 3 bases at J, with 7 bases in the middle. The CDR3 loop spans 12 amino acids. The germline gives CDR1 MDHEN, CDR2 SYDVKM. The full variable domain, in which reference TRBV28 and TRBJ2-7 provide the parts outside the CDR3, is DVKVTQSSRYLVKRTGEKVFLECVQDMDHENMFWYRQDPGLGLRLIYFSYDVKMKEKGDIPEGYSVSREKKERFSLILESASTNQTSMYLCASSSTVYEQYFGPGTRLTVT.

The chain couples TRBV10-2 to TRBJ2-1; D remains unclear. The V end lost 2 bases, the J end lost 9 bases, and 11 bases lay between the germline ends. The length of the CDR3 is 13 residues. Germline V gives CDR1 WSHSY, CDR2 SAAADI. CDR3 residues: CASSEPFESEQFF. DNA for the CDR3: TGCGCCAGCAGTGAGCCCTTTGAGAGTGAGCAGTTCTTC.

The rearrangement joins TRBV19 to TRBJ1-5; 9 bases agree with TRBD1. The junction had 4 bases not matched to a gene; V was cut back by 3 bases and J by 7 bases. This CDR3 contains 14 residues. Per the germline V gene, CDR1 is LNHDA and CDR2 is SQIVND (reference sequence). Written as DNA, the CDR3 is TGTGCCAGTAGTATCAGGACAGGGGCCCAGCCCCAGCATTTT. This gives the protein CASSIRTGAQPQHF.

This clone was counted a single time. CDR3 sequence (DNA): TGTGCCAGCAGTCACGGACTAGCGGGGATTAGGGTGCAGTTCTTC. Its translation: CASSHGLAGIRVQFF. The rearrangement joins TRBV11-2 to TRBJ2-1; 12 bases fit TRBD2. Looked up from germline, CDR1 is SGHAT and CDR2 is FQNNGV. V lost 6 bases and J lost 12; bases outside the gene matches: 12. CDR3 length: 15 amino acids.

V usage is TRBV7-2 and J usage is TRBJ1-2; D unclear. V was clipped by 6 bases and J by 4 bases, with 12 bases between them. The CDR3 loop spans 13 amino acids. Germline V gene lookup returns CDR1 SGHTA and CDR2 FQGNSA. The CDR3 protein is CASRAQSTYGYTF. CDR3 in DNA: TGTGCCAGCAGAGCTCAATCTACCTATGGCTACACCTTC. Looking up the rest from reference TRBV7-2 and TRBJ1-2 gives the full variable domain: GAGVSQSPSNKVTEKGKDVELRCDPISGHTALYWYRQSLGQGLEFLIYFQGNSAPDKSGLPSDRFSAERTGGSVSTLTIQRTQQEDSAVYLCASRAQSTYGYTFGSGTRLTVV.

The CDR3 region is CASSQVSGEWGVSPLHF. The DNA of the CDR3 is TGCGCCAGCAGCCAAGTCTCTGGGGAATGGGGGGTTTCACCCCTCCACTTT. This chain uses TRBV4-1 with TRBJ1-6; D might be TRBD1 (5 bases). The CDR3 length is 17 residues. Germline-derived CDR1 and CDR2 are MGHRA and YSYEKL. Trimming removed 1 base at V and 9 bases at J, with 19 bases between.

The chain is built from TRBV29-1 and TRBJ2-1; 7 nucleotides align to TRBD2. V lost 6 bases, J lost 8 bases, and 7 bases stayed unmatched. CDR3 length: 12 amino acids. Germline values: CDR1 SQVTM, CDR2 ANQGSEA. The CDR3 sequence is CSVATSADEQFF. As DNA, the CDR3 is TGCAGCGTCGCTACTAGCGCGGATGAGCAGTTCTTC.

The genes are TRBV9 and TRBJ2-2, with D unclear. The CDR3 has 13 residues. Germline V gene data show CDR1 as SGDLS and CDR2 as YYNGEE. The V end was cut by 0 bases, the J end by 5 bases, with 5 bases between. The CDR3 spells CASSVGATGELFF. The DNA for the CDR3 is TGTGCCAGCAGCGTAGGGGCGACCGGGGAGCTGTTTTTT.

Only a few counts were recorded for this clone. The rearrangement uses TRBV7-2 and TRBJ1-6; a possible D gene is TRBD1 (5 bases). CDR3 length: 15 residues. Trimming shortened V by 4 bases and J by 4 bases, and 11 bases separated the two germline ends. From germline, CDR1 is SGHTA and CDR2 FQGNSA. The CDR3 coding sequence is TGTGCCAGCAGCTCCAGAGACAGATATAATTCACCCCTCCACTTT. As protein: CASSSRDRYNSPLHF.

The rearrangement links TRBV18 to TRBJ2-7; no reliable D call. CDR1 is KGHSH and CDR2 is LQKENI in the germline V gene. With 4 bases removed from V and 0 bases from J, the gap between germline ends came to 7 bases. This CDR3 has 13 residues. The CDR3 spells CASSQAGSYEQYF. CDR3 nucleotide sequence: TGTGCCAGCTCACAAGCTGGCTCCTACGAGCAGTACTTC.

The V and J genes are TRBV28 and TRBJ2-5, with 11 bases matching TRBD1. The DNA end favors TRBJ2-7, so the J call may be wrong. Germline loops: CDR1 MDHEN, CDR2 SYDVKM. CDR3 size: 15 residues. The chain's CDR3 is CASRHMGQGAYEQYF. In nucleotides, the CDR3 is TGTGCCAGCAGACATATGGGACAGGGGGCCTACGAGCAGTACTTC.

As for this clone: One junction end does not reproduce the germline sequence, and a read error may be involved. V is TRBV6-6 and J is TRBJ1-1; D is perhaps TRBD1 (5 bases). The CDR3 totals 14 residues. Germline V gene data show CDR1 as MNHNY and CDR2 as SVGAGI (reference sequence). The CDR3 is CASNKQDANTEAFF. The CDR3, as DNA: TGTGCCAGCAATAAACAGGACGCGAACACCGAAGCTTTCTTT.

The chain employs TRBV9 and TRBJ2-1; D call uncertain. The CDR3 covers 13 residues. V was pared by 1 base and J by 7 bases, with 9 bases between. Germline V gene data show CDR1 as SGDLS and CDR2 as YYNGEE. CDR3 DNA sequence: TGTGCCAGCAGCGTAACCTCGAGGAATGAGCAGTTCTTC. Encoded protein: CASSVTSRNEQFF.

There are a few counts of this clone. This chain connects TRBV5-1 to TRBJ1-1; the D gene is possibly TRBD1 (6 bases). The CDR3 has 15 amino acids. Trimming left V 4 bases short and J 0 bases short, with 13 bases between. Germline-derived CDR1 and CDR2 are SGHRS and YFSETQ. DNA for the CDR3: TGCGCCAGCAGCAGGGGGGGCGGGGTGAACACTGAAGCTTTCTTT. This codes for CASSRGGGVNTEAFF. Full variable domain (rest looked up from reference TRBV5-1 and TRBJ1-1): KAGVTQTPRYLIKTRGQQVTLSCSPISGHRSVSWYQQTPGQGLQFLFEYFSETQRNKGNFPGRFSGRQFSNSRSEMNVSTLELGDSALYLCASSRGGGVNTEAFFGQGTRLTVV.

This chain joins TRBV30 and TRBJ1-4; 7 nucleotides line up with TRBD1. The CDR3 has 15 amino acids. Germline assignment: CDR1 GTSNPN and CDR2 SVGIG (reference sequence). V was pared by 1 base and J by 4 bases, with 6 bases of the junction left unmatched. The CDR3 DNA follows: TGTGCCTGGAGTGCCCTCGGGACAGTTAATGAAAAACTGTTTTTT. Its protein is CAWSALGTVNEKLFF. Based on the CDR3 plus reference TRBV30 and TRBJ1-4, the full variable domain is SQTIHQWPATLVQPVGSPLSLECTVEGTSNPNLYWYRQAAGRGLQLLFYSVGIGQISSEVPQNLSASRPQDRQFILSSKKLLLSDSGFYLCAWSALGTVNEKLFFGSGTQLSVL.

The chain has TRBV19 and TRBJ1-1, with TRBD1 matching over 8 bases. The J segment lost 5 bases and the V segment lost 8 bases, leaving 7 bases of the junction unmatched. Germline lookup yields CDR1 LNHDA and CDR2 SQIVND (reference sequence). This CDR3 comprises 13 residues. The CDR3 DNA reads TGTGCCAGTGCGGACAGGGTTCGAACTGAAGCTTTCTTT. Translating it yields CASADRVRTEAFF.